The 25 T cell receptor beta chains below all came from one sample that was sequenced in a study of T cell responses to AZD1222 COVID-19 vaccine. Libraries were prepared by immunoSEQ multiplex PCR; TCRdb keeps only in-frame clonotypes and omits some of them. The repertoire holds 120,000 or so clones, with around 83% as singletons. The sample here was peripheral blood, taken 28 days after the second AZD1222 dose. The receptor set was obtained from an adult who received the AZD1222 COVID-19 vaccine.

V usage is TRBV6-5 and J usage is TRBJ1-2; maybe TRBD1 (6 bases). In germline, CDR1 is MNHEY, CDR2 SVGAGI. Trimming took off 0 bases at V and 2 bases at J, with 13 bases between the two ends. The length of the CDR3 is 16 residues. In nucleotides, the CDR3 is TGTGCCAGCAGTTACTCCTTGCCGGACAGCAACTATGGCTACACCTTC. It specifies CASSYSLPDSNYGYTF.

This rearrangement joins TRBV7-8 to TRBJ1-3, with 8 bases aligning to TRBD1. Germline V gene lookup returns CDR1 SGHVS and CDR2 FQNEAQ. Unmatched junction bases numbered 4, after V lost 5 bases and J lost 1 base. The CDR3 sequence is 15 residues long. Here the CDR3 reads CASSLGTGSGNTIYF. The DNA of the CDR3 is TGTGCCAGCAGCCTTGGGACAGGTTCTGGAAACACCATATATTTT.

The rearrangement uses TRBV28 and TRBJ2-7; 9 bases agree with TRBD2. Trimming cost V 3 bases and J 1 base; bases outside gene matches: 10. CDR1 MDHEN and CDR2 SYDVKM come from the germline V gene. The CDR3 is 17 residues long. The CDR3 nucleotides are TGTGCCAGCAGTTTCGGTTTAGGCGGGAGGGGGTCCTACGAGCAGTACTTC. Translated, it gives CASSFGLGGRGSYEQYF.

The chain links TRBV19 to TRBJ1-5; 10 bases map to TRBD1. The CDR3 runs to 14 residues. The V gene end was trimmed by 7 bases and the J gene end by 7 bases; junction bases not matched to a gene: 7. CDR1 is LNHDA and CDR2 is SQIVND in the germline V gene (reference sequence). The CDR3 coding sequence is TGTGCCAGTACCGTCCGGGACAGGGGACAGCCCCAGCATTTT. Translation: CASTVRDRGQPQHF.

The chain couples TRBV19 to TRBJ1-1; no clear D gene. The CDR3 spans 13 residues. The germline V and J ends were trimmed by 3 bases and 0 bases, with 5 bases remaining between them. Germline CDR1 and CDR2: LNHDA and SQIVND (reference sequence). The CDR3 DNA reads TGTGCCAGTAGTATTGGGATGAACACTGAAGCTTTCTTT. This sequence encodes CASSIGMNTEAFF.

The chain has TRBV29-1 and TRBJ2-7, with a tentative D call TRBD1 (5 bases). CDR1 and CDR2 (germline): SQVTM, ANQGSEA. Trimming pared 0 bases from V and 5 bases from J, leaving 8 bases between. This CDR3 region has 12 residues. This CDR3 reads CSVEDRENEQYF. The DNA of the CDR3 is TGCAGCGTTGAAGACAGGGAAAACGAGCAGTACTTC.

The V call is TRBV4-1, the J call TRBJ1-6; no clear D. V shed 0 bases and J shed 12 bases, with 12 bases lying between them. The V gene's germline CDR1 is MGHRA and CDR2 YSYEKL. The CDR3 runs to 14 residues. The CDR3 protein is CASSQDSPRLPLHF. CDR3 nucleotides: TGCGCCAGCAGCCAAGATTCACCTCGTTTACCCCTCCACTTT.

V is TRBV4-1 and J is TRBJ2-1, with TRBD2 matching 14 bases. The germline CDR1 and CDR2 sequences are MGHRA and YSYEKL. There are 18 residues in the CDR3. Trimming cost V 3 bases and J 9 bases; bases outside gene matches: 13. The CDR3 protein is CASSQTRLAGGPGSEQFF. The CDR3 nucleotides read TGCGCCAGCAGCCAGACGAGACTAGCGGGGGGGCCCGGGTCTGAGCAGTTCTTC.

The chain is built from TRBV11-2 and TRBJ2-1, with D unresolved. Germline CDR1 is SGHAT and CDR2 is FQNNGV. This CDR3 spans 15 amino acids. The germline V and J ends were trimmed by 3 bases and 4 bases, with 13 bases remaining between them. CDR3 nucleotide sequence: TGTGCCAGCAGCTTCGGATTAGCCTCATACAATGAGCAGTTCTTC. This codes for CASSFGLASYNEQFF.

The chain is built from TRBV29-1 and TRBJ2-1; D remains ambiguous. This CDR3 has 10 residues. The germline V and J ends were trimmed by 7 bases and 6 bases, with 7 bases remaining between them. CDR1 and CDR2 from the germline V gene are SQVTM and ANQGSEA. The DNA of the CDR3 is TGCAGCGCCTTAGGCAATGAGCAGTTCTTC. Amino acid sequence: CSALGNEQFF.

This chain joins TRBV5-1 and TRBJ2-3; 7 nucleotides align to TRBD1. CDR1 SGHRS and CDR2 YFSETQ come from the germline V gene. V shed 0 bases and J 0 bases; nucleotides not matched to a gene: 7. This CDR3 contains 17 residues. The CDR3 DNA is TGCGCCAGCAGCTTGGGGGACAGCTCATCTAGCACAGATACGCAGTATTTT. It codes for CASSLGDSSSSTDTQYF. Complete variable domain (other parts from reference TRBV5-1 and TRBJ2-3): KAGVTQTPRYLIKTRGQQVTLSCSPISGHRSVSWYQQTPGQGLQFLFEYFSETQRNKGNFPGRFSGRQFSNSRSEMNVSTLELGDSALYLCASSLGDSSSSTDTQYFGPGTRLTVL.

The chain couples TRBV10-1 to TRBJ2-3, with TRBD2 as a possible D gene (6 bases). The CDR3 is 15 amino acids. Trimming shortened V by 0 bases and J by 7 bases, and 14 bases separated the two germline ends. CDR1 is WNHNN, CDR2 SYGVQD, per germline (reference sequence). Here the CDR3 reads CASSESIREMNTQYF. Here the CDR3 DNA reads TGCGCCAGCAGTGAGTCTATTCGGGAGATGAATACGCAGTATTTT.

The CDR3 DNA reads TGTGCCAGCAGTTACTCCCCTAACATCAGGGGGGCGAATCCCAATCAGCCCCAGCATTTT. Amino acids: CASSYSPNIRGANPNQPQHF. The chain is built from TRBV6-2 or TRBV6-3 and TRBJ1-5, with TRBD1 matching 7 bases. CDR1 is MNHEY, CDR2 SVGEGT, per germline. V lost 0 bases to trimming and J lost 3 bases; unmatched junction nucleotides: 17. The CDR3 has 20 residues.

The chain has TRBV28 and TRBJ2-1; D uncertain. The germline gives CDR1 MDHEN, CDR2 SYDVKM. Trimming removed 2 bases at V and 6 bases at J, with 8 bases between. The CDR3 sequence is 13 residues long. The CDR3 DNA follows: TGTGCCAGCAGTTTAGGCCTCGCCAATGAGCAGTTCTTC. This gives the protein CASSLGLANEQFF.

The DNA of the CDR3 is TGCAGTGCTAGTGCGTTAGGACTAGCGGGAGCCAATAATGAGCAGTTCTTC. Its translation is CSASALGLAGANNEQFF. The genes are TRBV20-1 and TRBJ2-1, with TRBD2 matching 13 bases. The CDR3 is 17 residues long. V lost 3 bases to trimming and J lost 7 bases; unmatched junction nucleotides: 12. CDR1 is DFQATT and CDR2 is SNEGSKA in the germline V gene (reference sequence).

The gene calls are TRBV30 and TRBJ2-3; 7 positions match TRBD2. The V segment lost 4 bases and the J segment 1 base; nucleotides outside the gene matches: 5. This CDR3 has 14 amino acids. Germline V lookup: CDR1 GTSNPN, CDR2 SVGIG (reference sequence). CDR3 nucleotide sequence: TGTGCCTGGACTAGCGGTGCGGGCACAGATACGCAGTATTTT. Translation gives CAWTSGAGTDTQYF.

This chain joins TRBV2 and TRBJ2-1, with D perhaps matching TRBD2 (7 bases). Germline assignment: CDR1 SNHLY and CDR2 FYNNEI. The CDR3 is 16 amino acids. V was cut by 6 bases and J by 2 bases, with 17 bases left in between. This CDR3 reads CASRKRSGTTYNEQFF. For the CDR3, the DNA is TGTGCCAGCAGGAAAAGGAGCGGGACAACCTACAATGAGCAGTTCTTC.

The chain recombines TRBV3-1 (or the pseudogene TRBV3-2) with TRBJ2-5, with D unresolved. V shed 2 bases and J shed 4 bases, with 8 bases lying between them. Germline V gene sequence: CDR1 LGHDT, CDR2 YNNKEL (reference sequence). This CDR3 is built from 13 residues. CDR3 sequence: CASSQTTVETQYF. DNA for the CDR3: TGTGCCAGCAGCCAAACGACGGTAGAGACCCAGTACTTC.

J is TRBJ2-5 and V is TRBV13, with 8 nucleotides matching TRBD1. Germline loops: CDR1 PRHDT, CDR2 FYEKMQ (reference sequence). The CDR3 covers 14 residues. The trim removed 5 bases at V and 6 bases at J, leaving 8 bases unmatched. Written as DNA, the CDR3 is TGTGCCAGCAGCCCGAGGACAGGGTTGAAGACCCAGTACTTC. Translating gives CASSPRTGLKTQYF.

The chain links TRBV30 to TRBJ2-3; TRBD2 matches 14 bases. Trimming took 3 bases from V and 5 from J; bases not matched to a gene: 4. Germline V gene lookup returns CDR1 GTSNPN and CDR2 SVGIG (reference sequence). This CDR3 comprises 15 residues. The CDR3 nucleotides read TGTGCCTGGAGCCCGGGGACTAGCGGGAGAGATACGCAGTATTTT. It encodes CAWSPGTSGRDTQYF.

This chain's CDR3 is CASRSQADLYGYTF. In DNA form, the CDR3 reads TGCGCCAGCAGGAGTCAGGCGGACCTATATGGCTACACCTTC. V gene TRBV5-1 combines with J gene TRBJ1-2; D ambiguous. Deletions cut 5 bases from V and 5 bases from J, with 16 bases between. The germline CDR1 and CDR2 sequences are SGHRS and YFSETQ. The CDR3 is 14 amino acids.

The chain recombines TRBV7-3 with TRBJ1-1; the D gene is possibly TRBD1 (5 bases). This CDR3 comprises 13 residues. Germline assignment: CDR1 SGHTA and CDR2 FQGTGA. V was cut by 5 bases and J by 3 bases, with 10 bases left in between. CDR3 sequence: CASSLDSDTEAFF. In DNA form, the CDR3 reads TGTGCCAGCAGCCTCGACAGTGACACTGAAGCTTTCTTT. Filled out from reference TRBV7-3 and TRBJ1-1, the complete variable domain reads GAGVSQTPSNKVTEKGKYVELRCDPISGHTALYWYRQSLGQGPEFLIYFQGTGAADDSGLPNDRFFAVRPEGSVSTLKIQRTERGDSAVYLCASSLDSDTEAFFGQGTRLTVV.

The CDR3 region is CASSLVSGGTSVNTQYF. In nucleotides, the CDR3 is TGTGCCAGCAGCTTAGTGTCGGGCGGGACCAGCGTAAATACGCAGTATTTT. J is TRBJ2-3 and V is TRBV7-2, with TRBD2 as a possible D gene (6 bases). The germline V gene encodes CDR1 SGHTA and CDR2 FQGNSA. V was cut by 1 base and J by 7 bases, with 21 bases left in between. CDR3 size: 17 residues.

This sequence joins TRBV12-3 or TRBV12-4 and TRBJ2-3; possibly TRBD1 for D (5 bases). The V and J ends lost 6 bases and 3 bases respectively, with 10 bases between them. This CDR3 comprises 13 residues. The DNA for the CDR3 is TGTGCCAGCAGGCTACCAGGGACAGATACGCAGTATTTT. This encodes CASRLPGTDTQYF.

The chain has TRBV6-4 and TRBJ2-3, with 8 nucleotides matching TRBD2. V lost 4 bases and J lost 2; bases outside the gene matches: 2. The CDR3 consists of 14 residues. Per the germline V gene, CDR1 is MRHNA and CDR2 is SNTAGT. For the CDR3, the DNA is TGTGCCAGCAGTGGAGCGGGAGACACAGATACGCAGTATTTT. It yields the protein CASSGAGDTDTQYF.